This record looks at one TCR beta chain sequence and its context. Its antigen is unidentified. The sample comes from a study of STAT5B mutations in CD4+ large granular lymphocyte leukemia. General observations from the study: Main leukemic clonotypes were patient-specific, but 20% to 25% appeared at low frequency elsewhere.

Sequencing used immunoSEQ multiplex PCR; TCRdb keeps in-frame clones, though not all of them. Among approximately 40,000 clones listed, around 81% were seen once. The specimen sequenced was CD4+ T cells from blood buffy coats. The source of this sequence is a human donor in good health.

Here the CDR3 DNA reads TGCGCCAGCAGCCAAGAAGGGGACAGGGGATCACCCCTCCACTTT. Translating it yields CASSQEGDRGSPLHF. The gene calls are TRBV4-1 and TRBJ1-6; 10 bases are a match to TRBD1. Germline trimming cut 0 bases from V and 10 bases from J; bases unmatched to any gene: 3. This CDR3 has 15 amino acids. Germline CDR1 and CDR2: MGHRA and YSYEKL.